This T cell receptor (beta chain) appears in the sequencing data of a study of blood T cell repertoires in COVID-19. Across the study: COVID-19 samples, acute and convalescent, were from the United States, Italy and Spain. PBMCs, B-cell-depleted T cells, or T cells were the source of the cDNA or gDNA that made up the material.

In the study's own analysis: Amplifying reference gene primers gave estimates of nucleated cell counts. The assay was immunoSEQ multiplex PCR, and TCRdb's table has in-frame clones only and misses some. V and J calls and clone size are given by that table; D and trimming were obtained from the DNA. The profile shows roughly 79,000 clones, approximately 84% of them singletons. From germline, CDR1 is LNHDA and CDR2 SQIVND (reference sequence). CDR3 size: 14 residues. Between the trimmed V and J ends, which lost 5 bases and 2 bases, there was a span of 9 bases. This clone was seen repeatedly, ten times or more.

The sample taken for sequencing was peripheral blood. This TCR came from a man in his sixties with active or convalescent COVID-19. V and J are TRBV19 and TRBJ2-2; D might be TRBD1 (5 bases). The CDR3 bases are TGTGCCAGTAGTGCGACAGTTAACACCGGGGAGCTGTTTTTT. It yields the protein CASSATVNTGELFF.